These 18 T cell receptor beta chains were sequenced from one sample in a study of blood T cells in healthy people across ages. The authors ran a second PCR of about 7 to 12 cycles using a sample-barcoded 5' primer and a J-beta primer mix. TCRdb recomputed calls from the 5' RACE reads with MiXCR, one row per CDR3 protein. The table lists 1.5 million to 2 million distinct CDR3 sequences, 28% of them singletons. The sample consisted of blood. The receptors shown here come from a woman in her twenties or thirties in good health.

This clonotype was counted many times. This chain links TRBV20-1 with TRBJ2-1, with TRBD1 matching over 7 bases. The CDR3 spans 14 residues. J gave up 6 bases and V 3 bases, and 8 bases lay outside the gene matches. CDR1 is DFQATT and CDR2 is SNEGSKA in the germline V gene (reference sequence). The CDR3 DNA follows: TGCAGTGCTAGGACAGGGACGGCGGCCAATGAGCAGTTCTTC. Residues: CSARTGTAANEQFF.

The chain links TRBV7-9 to TRBJ2-5; D is uncertain. The CDR3 is made up of 13 amino acids. Between the trimmed V and J ends, which lost 4 bases and 6 bases, there was a span of 12 bases. Germline lookup yields CDR1 SEHNR and CDR2 FQNEAQ (reference sequence). The CDR3 DNA sequence: TGTGCCAGCAGCTCCCCTATCAGACAGACCCAGTACTTC. It is translated as CASSSPIRQTQYF.

This clonotype was observed many times. The genes are TRBV20-1 and TRBJ1-2, with a tentative D call TRBD1 (6 bases). The CDR3 has 13 residues. V lost 3 bases and J 7 bases, leaving 15 bases between the germline ends. Germline V gives CDR1 DFQATT, CDR2 SNEGSKA (reference sequence). DNA for the CDR3: TGCAGTGCTAGTCCGGCAGGGGCCGGTGGCTACACCTTC. Residues: CSASPAGAGGYTF.

In the case of this clonotype: Compared with germline, one end of the junction differs, possibly owing to a read error. The rearrangement links TRBV2 to TRBJ2-3; the D gene is possibly TRBD1 (5 bases). Germline V gene data show CDR1 as SNHLY and CDR2 as FYNNEI. The CDR3 runs to 15 residues. CDR3 DNA: TGTGTCAGCAGAGCTCAGGGATCCCCCACAGATACGCAGTATTTT. Translating gives CVSRAQGSPTDTQYF.

This clonotype was recorded a few times. The chain employs TRBV5-1 and TRBJ1-1, with 8 bases identical to TRBD1. Germline CDR1 SGHRS, CDR2 YFSETQ. V lost 6 bases to trimming and J lost 5 bases; unmatched junction nucleotides: 9. This CDR3 has 14 amino acids. The CDR3 sequence is CASKRRTGKTEAFF. The CDR3 nucleotides read TGCGCCAGCAAGAGAAGGACAGGGAAAACTGAAGCTTTCTTT.

The chain has TRBV12-3 or TRBV12-4 and TRBJ1-1; D uncertain. V lost 5 bases to trimming and J lost 5 bases, with 12 bases between them. CDR3 length: 13 residues. The CDR3 loop reads CASSPGGWTEAFF. The DNA for the CDR3 is TGTGCCAGCAGTCCCGGAGGTTGGACTGAAGCTTTCTTT.

The CDR3 spells CASSLTPAYWDEQFF. The CDR3 nucleotides are TGTGCCAGCAGCTTAACTCCGGCTTACTGGGATGAGCAGTTCTTC. The chain joins TRBV7-2 to TRBJ2-1; no clear D. This CDR3 has 15 amino acids. Trimming removed 2 bases from V and 8 bases from J, with 16 bases in between. CDR1 and CDR2 (germline): SGHTA, FQGNSA.

The rearrangement uses TRBV6-5 and TRBJ1-1; weak D call: TRBD1 (5 bases). The ends were cut back, 6 bases at V and 0 bases at J, with 11 bases in the middle. The germline CDR1 and CDR2 sequences are MNHEY and SVGAGI. The CDR3 length is 14 residues. The CDR3 coding sequence is TGTGCCAGCAGGTCCGGGGCCATGAACACTGAAGCTTTCTTT. This codes for CASRSGAMNTEAFF.

This clonotype was detected a few times. The V call is TRBV3-1, the J call TRBJ2-4; no definite D call. This CDR3 is 12 amino acids long. The germline V and J ends were trimmed by 5 bases and 5 bases, with 7 bases remaining between them. Germline CDR1 is LGHDT and CDR2 is YNNKEL (reference sequence). The CDR3 here is CASSLDENIQYF. In DNA form, the CDR3 reads TGTGCCAGCAGCTTGGACGAAAACATTCAGTACTTC.

J is TRBJ2-1 and V is TRBV12-3 or TRBV12-4, with 8 bases aligning to TRBD2. This CDR3 comprises 15 residues. J was trimmed by 4 bases and V by 4 bases; bases with no gene match: 6. This chain's CDR3 is CASSSGTRGYNEQFF. CDR3 DNA sequence: TGTGCCAGCAGTTCAGGGACTAGAGGATACAATGAGCAGTTCTTC.

The chain combines TRBV7-2 with TRBJ2-3; D is possibly TRBD1 (8 bases). This CDR3 contains 13 residues. The ends were cut back, 10 bases at V and 4 bases at J, with 15 bases in the middle. Germline assignment: CDR1 SGHTA and CDR2 FQGNSA. This chain's CDR3 is CATHRGGADTQYF. The DNA for the CDR3 is TGTGCCACCCACAGGGGGGGGGCAGATACGCAGTATTTT.

This chain uses TRBV7-3 with TRBJ2-7, with 9 nucleotides matching TRBD1. There are 16 residues in the CDR3. CDR1 and CDR2 from the germline V gene are SGHTA and FQGTGA. J gave up 5 bases and V 4 bases, and 12 bases lay outside the gene matches. In nucleotides, the CDR3 is TGTGCCAGCAGCTCGGGGCCGGGACAGGGAAGGAACGAGCAGTACTTC. Protein: CASSSGPGQGRNEQYF. Combining the CDR3 with reference TRBV7-3 and TRBJ2-7 gives the whole variable domain GAGVSQTPSNKVTEKGKYVELRCDPISGHTALYWYRQSLGQGPEFLIYFQGTGAADDSGLPNDRFFAVRPEGSVSTLKIQRTERGDSAVYLCASSSGPGQGRNEQYFGPGTRLTVT.

This clonotype was seen only a few times. This could be a read error, since a much larger clone is one nucleotide away. This chain uses TRBV12-3 or TRBV12-4 with TRBJ2-6; perhaps TRBD2 as D (6 bases). CDR3 length equals 15 residues. The CDR3 sequence: CASKPGGTGANVRTF. In DNA, the CDR3 is TGTGCCAGCAAACCCGGTGGGACTGGGGCCAACGTCCGGACTTTC.

Concerning this clonotype: The junction departs from germline at one end; a sequencing error may be responsible. This chain links TRBV5-1 with TRBJ2-1; D may match TRBD1 or TRBD2 (6 bases each). Germline CDR1 reads SGHRS; CDR2 reads YFSETQ. The CDR3 contains 15 residues. The CDR3 loop reads CASSLAGGQYNEQSF. The CDR3 DNA reads TGCGCCAGCAGCTTGGCCGGGGGACAATACAATGAGCAGTCCTTC.

The sample holds a few counts of this clonotype. J is TRBJ2-7 and V is TRBV11-2; no firm D call. The germline V gene encodes CDR1 SGHAT and CDR2 FQNNGV. The ends were cut back, 4 bases at V and 1 base at J, with 11 bases in the middle. The CDR3 has 14 residues. This CDR3 is CASSYTGDSYEQYF. Written as DNA, the CDR3 is TGTGCCAGCAGCTACACGGGTGATTCCTACGAGCAGTACTTC.

This clonotype was seen a handful of times. The genes are TRBV7-9 and TRBJ2-1, with D hard to call. The V end lost 5 bases, the J end lost 9 bases, and 14 bases lay between the germline ends. The CDR3 runs to 13 residues. Germline V gene data show CDR1 as SEHNR and CDR2 as FQNEAQ (reference sequence). The CDR3 protein is CASSPPVGAEQFF. The CDR3 region has the DNA TGTGCCAGCAGCCCACCGGTGGGCGCTGAGCAGTTCTTC.

In its sample, this clonotype was seen many times. CDR3 DNA sequence: TGCGCCAGCAGCTTGGACCCCAACAGCCAAGAGACCCAGTACTTC. It encodes CASSLDPNSQETQYF. This chain connects TRBV5-1 to TRBJ2-5; the D is unclear. CDR1 SGHRS and CDR2 YFSETQ come from the germline V gene. The CDR3 totals 15 residues. The ends were cut back, 0 bases at V and 1 base at J, with 10 bases in the middle.

This clonotype was recorded a few times. The chain recombines TRBV14 with TRBJ2-1; 8 bases agree with TRBD1. The germline gives CDR1 SGHDN, CDR2 FVKESK. This CDR3 spans 15 amino acids. Unmatched junction bases numbered 8, after V lost 6 bases and J lost 4 bases. In DNA form, the CDR3 reads TGTGCCAGCAGTTTCCGGGACAGGAGATACAATGAGCAGTTCTTC. Protein: CASSFRDRRYNEQFF.